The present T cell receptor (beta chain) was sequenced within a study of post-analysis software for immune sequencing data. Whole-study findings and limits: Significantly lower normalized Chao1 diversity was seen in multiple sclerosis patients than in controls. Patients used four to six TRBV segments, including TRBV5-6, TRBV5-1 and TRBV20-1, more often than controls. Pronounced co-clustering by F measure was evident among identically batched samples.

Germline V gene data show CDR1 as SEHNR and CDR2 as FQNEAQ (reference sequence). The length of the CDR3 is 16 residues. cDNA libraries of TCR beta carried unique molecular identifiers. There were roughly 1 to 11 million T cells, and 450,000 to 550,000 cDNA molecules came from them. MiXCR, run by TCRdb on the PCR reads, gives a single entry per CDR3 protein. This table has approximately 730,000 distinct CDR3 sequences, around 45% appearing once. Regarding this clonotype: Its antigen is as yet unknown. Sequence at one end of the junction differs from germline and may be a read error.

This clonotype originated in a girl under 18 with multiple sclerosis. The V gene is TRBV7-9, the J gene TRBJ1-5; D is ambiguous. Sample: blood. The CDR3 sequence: CASSLRRGDSNQLQHF. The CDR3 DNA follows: TGTGCCAGCAGCCTCCGCCGTGGGGATAGCAATCAGCTCCAGCATTTT.